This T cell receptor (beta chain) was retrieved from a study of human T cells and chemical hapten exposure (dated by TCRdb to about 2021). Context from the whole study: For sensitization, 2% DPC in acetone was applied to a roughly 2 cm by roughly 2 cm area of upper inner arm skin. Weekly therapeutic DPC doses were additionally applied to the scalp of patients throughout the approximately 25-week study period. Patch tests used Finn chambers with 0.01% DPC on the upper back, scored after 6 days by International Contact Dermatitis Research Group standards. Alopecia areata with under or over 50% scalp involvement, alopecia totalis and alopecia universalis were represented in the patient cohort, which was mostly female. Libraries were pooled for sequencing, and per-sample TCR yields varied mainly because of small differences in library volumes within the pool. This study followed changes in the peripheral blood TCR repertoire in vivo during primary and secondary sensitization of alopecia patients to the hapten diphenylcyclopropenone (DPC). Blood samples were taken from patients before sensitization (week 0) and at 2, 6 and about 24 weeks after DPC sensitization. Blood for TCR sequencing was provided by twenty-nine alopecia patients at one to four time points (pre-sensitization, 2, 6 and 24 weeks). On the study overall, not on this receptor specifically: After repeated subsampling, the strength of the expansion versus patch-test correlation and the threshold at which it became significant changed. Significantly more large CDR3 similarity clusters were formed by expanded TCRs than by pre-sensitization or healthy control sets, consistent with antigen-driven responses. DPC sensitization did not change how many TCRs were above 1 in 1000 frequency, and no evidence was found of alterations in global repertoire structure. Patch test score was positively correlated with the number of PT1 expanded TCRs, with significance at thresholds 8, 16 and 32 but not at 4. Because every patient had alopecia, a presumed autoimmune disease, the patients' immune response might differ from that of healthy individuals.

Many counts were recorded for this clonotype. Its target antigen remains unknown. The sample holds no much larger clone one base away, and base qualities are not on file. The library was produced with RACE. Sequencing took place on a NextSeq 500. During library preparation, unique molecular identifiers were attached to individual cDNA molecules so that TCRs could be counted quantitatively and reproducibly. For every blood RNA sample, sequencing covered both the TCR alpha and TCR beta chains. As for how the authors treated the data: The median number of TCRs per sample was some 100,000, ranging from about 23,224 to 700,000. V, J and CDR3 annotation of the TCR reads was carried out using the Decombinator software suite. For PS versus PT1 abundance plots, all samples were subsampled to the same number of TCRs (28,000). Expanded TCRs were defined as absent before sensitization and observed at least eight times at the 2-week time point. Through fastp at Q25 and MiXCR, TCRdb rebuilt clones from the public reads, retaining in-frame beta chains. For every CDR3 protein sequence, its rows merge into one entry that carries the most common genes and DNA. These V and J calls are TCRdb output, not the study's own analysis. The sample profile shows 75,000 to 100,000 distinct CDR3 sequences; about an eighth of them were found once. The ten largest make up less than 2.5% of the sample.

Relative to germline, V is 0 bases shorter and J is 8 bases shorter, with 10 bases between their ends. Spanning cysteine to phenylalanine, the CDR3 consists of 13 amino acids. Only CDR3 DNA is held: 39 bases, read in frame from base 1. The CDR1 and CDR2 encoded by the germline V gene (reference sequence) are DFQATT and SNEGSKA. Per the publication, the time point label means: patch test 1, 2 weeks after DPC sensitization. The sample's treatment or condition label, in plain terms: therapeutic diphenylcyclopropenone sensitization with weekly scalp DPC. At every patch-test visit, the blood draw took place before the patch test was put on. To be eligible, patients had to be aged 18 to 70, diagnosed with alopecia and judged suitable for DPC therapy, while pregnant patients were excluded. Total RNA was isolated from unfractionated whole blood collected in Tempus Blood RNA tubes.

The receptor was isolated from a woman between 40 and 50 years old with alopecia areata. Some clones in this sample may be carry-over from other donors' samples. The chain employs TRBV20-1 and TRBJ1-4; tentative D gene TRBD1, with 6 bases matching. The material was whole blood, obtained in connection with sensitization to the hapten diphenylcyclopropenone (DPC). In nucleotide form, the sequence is TGCAGTGCTAGAGATCCTAGGGGGGAAAAACTGTTTTTT. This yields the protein CSARDPRGEKLFF.